These 30 T cell receptor beta chains share one sample of origin, sequenced in a study of CD8+ T cells in alopecia areata. Combined cutaneous lymph node cells underwent sorting by CD4, CD8alpha, NKG2D, NKG2ACE and additional markers. RNA was extracted and reverse transcribed into cDNA as the sequencing template. The assay was immunoSEQ multiplex PCR, and TCRdb's table has in-frame clones only and misses some. In total the sample includes 270,000 or so clones, none of them seen once. Sequencing was carried out using CD4+ T cells sorted from a lymph node. The receptors come from a C3H/HeJ mouse with alopecia areata. MHC haplotype: H2-k.

This clone was found a few times. The genes are named according to mouse. Coverage ceases 4 residues before the CDR3 finishes, and the germline J gene fills in the end. The sample has other DNA sequences that encode this CDR3 too. The rearrangement uses TRBV13-1 and TRBJ2-3; 7 bases are a match to TRBD2. The germline V gene has CDR1 NSHNY and CDR2 SYGAGN. With V trimmed by 5 bases and J by 2 bases, 5 bases remained unmatched. This CDR3 comprises 14 residues. Partial CDR3 DNA: TGTGCCAGCAGACTGGGGAGTTCTGCAGAA. Its translation: CASRLGSSAE. The complete CDR3 protein is CASRLGSSAETLYF.

This clone was seen a handful of times. Mouse gene names and germline throughout. The read halts 4 residues ahead of the CDR3 end, with the missing end drawn from the germline J gene. The V call is TRBV17, the J call TRBJ2-5, with 7 bases matching TRBD1. The CDR3 spans 15 residues. V lost 1 base, J lost 2 bases, and 3 bases stayed unmatched. Per germline, CDR1 MNHDT and CDR2 YYDKIL. CDR3 in amino acids: CASSRGGTAQDTQYF. The DNA read from the CDR3 is TGTGCTAGCAGTAGAGGGGGGACAGCCCAAGAC. The full variable domain, rest sourced from reference TRBV17 and TRBJ2-5, is DTTVKQNPRYKLARVGKPVNLICSQTMNHDTMYWYQKKPNQAPKLLLFYYDKILNREADTFEKFQSSRPNNSFCSLYIGSAGLEYSAMYLCASSRGGTAQDTQYFGPGTRLLVL.

This clone was counted a few times. Mouse gene names and germline throughout. The read stops 4 residues short of the end of the CDR3; the missing end is completed from the germline J gene. The rearrangement uses TRBV19 and TRBJ2-3, with a tentative D call TRBD1 (6 bases). The ends were cut back, 4 bases at V and 0 bases at J, with 15 bases in the middle. Germline V gene sequence: CDR1 FNHDT, CDR2 SITEND (reference sequence). The length of the CDR3 is 16 residues. The CDR3 here is CASSASGTTSAETLYF. Partial CDR3 DNA: TGTGCCAGCAGTGCTTCCGGGACAACTAGTGCAGAA.

This clone has just a few counts. The genes and germline here are from mouse. Read sequence stops 4 residues before the CDR3 end, and the germline J gene provides the missing end. The chain employs TRBV5 and TRBJ2-5; 7 bases map to TRBD2. CDR3 length equals 14 residues. The J segment lost 3 bases and the V segment lost 2 bases, leaving 2 bases of the junction unmatched. Germline V gene lookup returns CDR1 LGHNA and CDR2 YNLKQL (reference sequence). CDR3 protein: CASSQMDWQDTQYF. The CDR3 bases that were read are TGTGCCAGCAGCCAAATGGACTGGCAAGAC.

This clone was counted between two and nine times. Mouse names are used for the genes. The CDR3 end is not reached by the read, which stops 4 residues before it; the germline J gene fills it in. The sample carries other DNA sequences with the same CDR3. The chain employs TRBV5 and TRBJ2-5, with TRBD2 identical over 7 bases. This CDR3 has 15 amino acids. The J segment lost 0 bases and the V segment lost 2 bases, leaving 2 bases of the junction unmatched. From germline, CDR1 is LGHNA and CDR2 YNLKQL (reference sequence). The CDR3 reads CASSQLGVNQDTQYF. Partial CDR3 DNA: TGTGCCAGCAGCCAACTGGGGGTTAACCAAGAC.

With respect to this clone: Gene names follow the mouse nomenclature. Coverage ceases 4 residues before the CDR3 finishes, and the germline J gene fills in the end. The chain couples TRBV13-2 to TRBJ1-1; TRBD1 is a possible D gene (6 bases). CDR1 NNHNN and CDR2 SYGAGS come from the germline V gene (reference sequence). The length of the CDR3 is 14 residues. V dropped 1 base and J dropped 3 bases, with 10 bases sitting between them. The CDR3 sequence: CASGDPGVDTEVFF. The CDR3 DNA, read in part, is TGTGCCAGCGGTGATCCAGGGGTGGACACA.

This clone was seen a handful of times. The genes and germline here are from mouse. The identical CDR3 is also encoded by other nucleotide sequences in the sample. The CDR3 loop reads CTCSAVWGVYAEQFF. CDR3 bases read: TGCACCTGCAGTGCAGTCTGGGGGGTTTATGCT. The chain recombines TRBV1 with TRBJ2-1; 8 positions match TRBD2. The observed sequence ends 4 residues before the CDR3 terminus, with the missing tail filled in from the germline J gene. The CDR3 has 15 amino acids. V gave up 1 base and J gave up 4 bases; unmatched junction bases: 3. In germline, CDR1 is NSQYPW, CDR2 LRSPGD (reference sequence).

As for this clone: The gene symbols are mouse symbols. The observed sequence ends 4 residues before the CDR3 terminus, with the missing tail filled in from the germline J gene. This sample also contains other DNA sequences that code for the same CDR3. This chain uses TRBV13-2 with TRBJ2-1; 11 nucleotides agree with TRBD1. Germline CDR1 reads NNHNN; CDR2 reads SYGAGS (reference sequence). This CDR3 spans 17 amino acids. Trimming removed 0 bases from V and 2 bases from J; junction bases left unmatched: 4. The CDR3 protein is CASGDVRDRGDYAEQFF. CDR3 bases read: TGTGCCAGCGGTGATGTCCGGGACAGGGGGGACTATGCT.

Concerning this clone itself: Genes and germline are mouse. The read stops 4 residues short of the end of the CDR3; the missing end is completed from the germline J gene. The rearrangement links TRBV31 to TRBJ2-1; 9 nucleotides align to TRBD1. The V gene's germline CDR1 is GKSSPN and CDR2 SITVG. This CDR3 comprises 14 residues. The J segment lost 3 bases and the V segment lost 3 bases, leaving 3 bases of the junction unmatched. CDR3 sequence: CAWRPGQGYAEQFF. The covered CDR3 bases are TGTGCCTGGAGGCCGGGACAGGGCTATGCT.

As to this clone: Gene names follow the mouse nomenclature. The read gets to within 4 residues of the CDR3 end, and the germline J gene fills in the rest. The V and J genes are TRBV13-1 and TRBJ2-3; 8 bases match TRBD2. The CDR3 sequence is 15 residues long. The V and J ends lost 2 bases and 2 bases, in that order; junction bases with no gene match: 4. Germline V gene lookup returns CDR1 NSHNY and CDR2 SYGAGN. This CDR3 reads CASSDWGVFAETLYF. Partial CDR3 DNA: TGTGCCAGCAGTGACTGGGGGGTTTTTGCAGAA.

With regard to this clone: The gene symbols are mouse symbols. The CDR3 end is not reached by the read, which stops 4 residues before it; the germline J gene fills it in. At the DNA level, this CDR3 is encoded by other sequences in the same sample as well. The chain links TRBV13-3 to TRBJ2-7, with unresolved D. The CDR3 runs 12 residues. Per the germline V gene, CDR1 is NNHDY and CDR2 is SYVADS. CDR3 loop: CASSEKGYEQYF. The CDR3 bases that were read are TGTGCCAGCAGTGAGAAAGGGTAT.

A word on this clone: Gene and germline names: mouse. The read falls 3 residues short of the CDR3 end, and the missing part is taken from the germline J gene. The same CDR3 also results from other DNA sequences found in this sample. This sequence joins TRBV31 and TRBJ1-6, with a possible D match to TRBD1 (5 bases). TRBJ1-6 is flagged as an ORF with uncertain function. Germline-derived CDR1 and CDR2 are GKSSPN and SITVG. The CDR3 is 13 amino acids. V was trimmed by 0 bases and J by 6 bases, leaving 6 bases between them. Incomplete CDR3 DNA: TGTGCCTGGAGTCTGGGGGGTAATTCGCCC. It is translated as CAWSLGGNSP. The CDR3 in its entirety is CAWSLGGNSPLYF.

This clone appeared a few times. Each gene name is a mouse one. The read is 4 residues too short to cover the CDR3 end, so that end is filled in from the germline J gene. The same CDR3 also results from other DNA sequences found in this sample. The chain is built from TRBV31 and TRBJ2-5, with TRBD1 matching 7 bases. Germline assignment: CDR1 GKSSPN and CDR2 SITVG. This CDR3 region has 13 residues. The CDR3 sequence is CAWSPGQKDTQYF. CDR3 bases read: TGTGCCTGGAGTCCGGGACAGAAAGAC.

Worth noting for this clone: Genes and germline are mouse. CDR3 in amino acids: CASTGLGNTGQLYF. Partial CDR3 DNA: TGTGCCAGCACAGGACTGGGGAACACCGGG. V is TRBV13-1 and J is TRBJ2-2; TRBD2 agrees at 9 bases. The CDR3 extends 4 residues past the end of the read, so its final part is completed from the germline J gene. The length of the CDR3 is 14 residues. The V gene's germline CDR1 is NSHNY and CDR2 SYGAGN. The trim removed 6 bases at V and 2 bases at J, leaving 2 bases unmatched.

This clone was detected only a few times. Genes and germline come from the mouse. The CDR3 DNA, read in part, is TGTGCCAGCAGTGAATCGGACAGTACCTAT. It translates to CASSESDSTY. The complete CDR3 reads CASSESDSTYEQYF. The chain uses TRBV13-3 and TRBJ2-7, with D perhaps matching TRBD1 (6 bases). The read terminates 4 residues ahead of where the CDR3 ends, so the germline J gene completes it. The length of the CDR3 is 14 residues. Trimming took 2 bases from V and 2 from J, leaving 11 bases between them. Per the germline V gene, CDR1 is NNHDY and CDR2 is SYVADS.

This clone has just a few counts. All gene names here are mouse names. The read falls 4 residues short of the CDR3 end, and the missing part is taken from the germline J gene. The J gene is TRBJ2-7, the V gene TRBV1; tentative D call: TRBD1 (6 bases). The CDR3 extends over 11 amino acids. Germline-derived CDR1 and CDR2 are NSQYPW and LRSPGD (reference sequence). Here the CDR3 reads CTCRQGYEQYF. Incomplete CDR3 DNA: TGCACCTGCAGGCAGGGGTAT.

This clone appeared a few times. Mouse germline and gene names are used. The sequence runs out 4 residues before the end of the CDR3; the remainder is reconstructed from the germline J gene. This chain joins TRBV5 and TRBJ2-1; D may be TRBD1 (6 bases). CDR3 length: 14 residues. CDR1 and CDR2 (germline): LGHNA, YNLKQL (reference sequence). The DNA read from the CDR3 is TGTGCCAGCAGCCCCGGACAGTCTGGAGCT. Its protein product is CASSPGQSGA. The CDR3 reads in full as CASSPGQSGAEQFF.

In regard to this clone: These gene names are mouse names. The read gets to within 4 residues of the CDR3 end, and the germline J gene fills in the rest. The V and J genes are TRBV13-1 and TRBJ2-1, with TRBD1 matching over 8 bases. CDR1 is NSHNY, CDR2 SYGAGN, per germline. The CDR3 consists of 12 residues. The covered CDR3 bases are TGTGCCAGCAGTGGACAGGGGTCT. Its protein product is CASSGQGS. The entire CDR3 protein reads CASSGQGSEQFF.

This clone was found a few times. Gene labels here are mouse ones. The read falls 4 residues short of the CDR3 end, and the missing part is taken from the germline J gene. The V call is TRBV13-2, the J call TRBJ2-7; no clear D gene. This CDR3 is 12 amino acids long. Trimming removed 7 bases from V and 3 bases from J, with 11 bases in between. Germline V CDR1 and CDR2: NNHNN, SYGAGS (reference sequence). This chain's CDR3 is CASSAGVYEQYF. CDR3 DNA, as far as it was read: TGTGCCAGCTCCGCAGGCGTCTAT.

This clone turned up a few times. All gene names here are mouse names. Coverage ceases 4 residues before the CDR3 finishes, and the germline J gene fills in the end. The chain links TRBV5 to TRBJ2-2, with 7 bases matching TRBD1. Germline V lookup: CDR1 LGHNA, CDR2 YNLKQL (reference sequence). The CDR3 extends over 16 amino acids. Trimming at V came to 4 bases and at J to 2 bases, leaving 7 bases not matched to a gene. This CDR3 reads CASSPPTGWNTGQLYF. The sequenced CDR3 bases are TGTGCCAGCAGCCCCCCGACAGGGTGGAACACCGGG.

Turning to this clone: Mouse gene names and germline throughout. The read terminates 4 residues ahead of where the CDR3 ends, so the germline J gene completes it. V usage is TRBV5 and J usage is TRBJ2-1; 14 bases agree with TRBD2. Germline V gene data show CDR1 as LGHNA and CDR2 as YNLKQL (reference sequence). The ends lost 4 bases at V and 5 bases at J; junction bases unmatched: 7. This CDR3 is built from 17 residues. The CDR3 DNA, read in part, is TGTGCCAGCAGCCCCGGGACTGGGGGGGCGAGGAATGCT. Its protein is CASSPGTGGARNA. The whole CDR3 sequence is CASSPGTGGARNAEQFF.

As regards this clone: All gene names here are mouse names. The read terminates 3 residues before the CDR3 end, so the remaining end is supplied by the germline J gene. The gene calls are TRBV5 and TRBJ1-6; 8 bases are shared with TRBD1. TRBJ1-6 is flagged as an ORF with uncertain function. Germline-derived CDR1 and CDR2 are LGHNA and YNLKQL (reference sequence). V shed 0 bases and J 9 bases; nucleotides not matched to a gene: 1. This CDR3 spans 14 amino acids. The CDR3 protein is CASSQEDRASPLYF. The part of the CDR3 DNA that was read is TGTGCCAGCAGCCAAGAGGACAGGGCTTCGCCC.

Notes on this clone: Gene names refer to mouse genes. The read is 4 residues too short to cover the CDR3 end, so that end is filled in from the germline J gene. V gene TRBV19 combines with J gene TRBJ2-2; weak D call: TRBD1 (6 bases). Trimming stripped 4 bases from V and 4 bases from J, with 17 bases between. The CDR3 has 16 amino acids. Germline assignment: CDR1 FNHDT and CDR2 SITEND (reference sequence). The DNA read from the CDR3 is TGTGCCAGCAGTCCGGGACAACGGATAGGCACCGGG. Protein sequence: CASSPGQRIGTG. The CDR3 in full is CASSPGQRIGTGQLYF.

This clone was counted a few times. Any gene name here is a mouse gene name. The read ends 4 residues before the CDR3 terminus; that terminus is restored from the germline J gene. The chain joins TRBV17 to TRBJ2-1, with 11 bases aligning to TRBD2. V shed 6 bases, J shed 2 bases, and the junction held 0 bases outside the gene matches. CDR3 length equals 14 residues. Germline lookup yields CDR1 MNHDT and CDR2 YYDKIL. The CDR3 DNA, read in part, is TGTGCTAGCAGGACTGGGGGGGACTATGCT. It specifies CASRTGGDYA. The whole CDR3 is CASRTGGDYAEQFF.

Worth noting for this clone: Gene names are mouse gene names. The read halts 4 residues ahead of the CDR3 end, with the missing end drawn from the germline J gene. The V call is TRBV29, the J call TRBJ2-1; D may be TRBD1 (5 bases). Germline-derived CDR1 and CDR2 are MSHET and SYDVDS. Deletions cut 4 bases from V and 1 base from J, with 8 bases between. This CDR3 has 14 amino acids. The CDR3 bases that were read are TGTGCTAGCAGTTCGGACATAAACTATGCT. Protein: CASSSDINYA. The CDR3 as a whole reads CASSSDINYAEQFF.

In this sample, this clone turned up a few times. The genes are named according to mouse. The read ends 4 residues before the CDR3 terminus; that terminus is restored from the germline J gene. Distinct nucleotide sequences in the sample also encode this CDR3. The J gene is TRBJ1-2, the V gene TRBV13-3; possibly TRBD1 for D (6 bases). The CDR3 contains 13 residues. Germline CDR1 reads NNHDY; CDR2 reads SYVADS. V was shortened by 5 bases and J by 2 bases, with 10 bases between the two germline ends. The CDR3 protein is CASRKQGNSDYTF. The CDR3 DNA, read in part, is TGTGCCAGCAGAAAGCAGGGGAACTCC.

As concerns this clone: The gene symbols are mouse symbols. The CDR3 end lies 4 residues beyond the end of the read and is filled in from the germline J gene. V gene TRBV5 combines with J gene TRBJ2-5; 9 bases align to TRBD2. CDR1 is LGHNA, CDR2 YNLKQL, per germline (reference sequence). The CDR3 extends over 15 amino acids. CDR3 DNA, as far as it was read: TGTGCCAGCAGGCCGACTGGGGGAGATCGGGAC. Encoded protein: CASRPTGGDRD. The entire CDR3 is CASRPTGGDRDTQYF.

This clone showed up just a few times. Any gene name here is a mouse gene name. Coverage ceases 3 residues before the CDR3 finishes, and the germline J gene fills in the end. The V and J genes are TRBV5 and TRBJ1-6, with 8 bases that match TRBD1. TRBJ1-6 has ORF status, its function being uncertain. Germline V gene sequence: CDR1 LGHNA, CDR2 YNLKQL (reference sequence). This CDR3 comprises 15 residues. CDR3 region: CASSQTGEGMMPLYF. The sequenced CDR3 bases are TGTGCCAGCAGCCAGACAGGGGAGGGGATGATGCCC.

Comment on this clone: Genes and germline are mouse. The sequenced fragment ends 4 residues before the CDR3 boundary, so the rest is inferred from the germline J gene. V and J are TRBV13-3 and TRBJ2-3; tentative D call: TRBD1 (5 bases). V was cut by 6 bases and J by 0 bases, with 5 bases left in between. The CDR3 loop spans 12 amino acids. CDR1 and CDR2 from the germline V gene are NNHDY and SYVADS. CDR3 sequence: CASTGSAETLYF. The sequenced CDR3 bases are TGTGCCAGCACAGGGAGTGCAGAA.

Worth noting for this clone: Germline and genes: mouse. Sequencing ends 4 residues short of the CDR3 end; the germline J gene provides the rest. The chain combines TRBV13-1 with TRBJ1-1; TRBD1 aligns across 9 bases. Germline-derived CDR1 and CDR2 are NSHNY and SYGAGN. V lost 5 bases to trimming and J lost 3 bases; unmatched junction nucleotides: 5. The CDR3 length is 14 residues. CDR3 sequence: CASRRDREDTEVFF. Incomplete CDR3 DNA: TGTGCCAGCAGGAGGGACAGGGAGGACACA.